Listed here are 31 T cell receptor beta chains from one sample, sequenced in a study of technical replicates of blood from a handful of donors. Produced via immunoSEQ multiplex PCR; TCRdb's table is partial and in-frame only. The sample carries 95,000 or so clones, 85% to 95% recorded once. Sequencing was performed on T cells isolated from PBMCs. Every receptor here comes from a human donor in good health.

This clone showed up just once. The chain employs TRBV7-3 and TRBJ2-3; 14 nucleotides agree with TRBD2. This CDR3 region has 17 residues. The V and J ends lost 6 bases and 4 bases, in that order; junction bases with no gene match: 9. In germline, CDR1 is SGHTA, CDR2 FQGTGA. The CDR3 bases are TGTGCCAGCAGACTCATGCCGGGACTAGCGGGAGCAGATACGCAGTATTTT. This codes for CASRLMPGLAGADTQYF.

The rearrangement uses TRBV7-3 and TRBJ2-1; D perhaps matches TRBD1 (6 bases). Germline V gives CDR1 SGHTA, CDR2 FQGTGA. The CDR3 contains 13 residues. V dropped 2 bases and J dropped 9 bases, with 11 bases sitting between them. The CDR3 bases are TGTGCCAGCAGCTTAGGACAGTTCTTTGAGCAGTTCTTC. Protein sequence: CASSLGQFFEQFF.

The chain combines TRBV4-2 with TRBJ1-4; possible D gene TRBD1, 6 bases. The CDR3 covers 15 residues. Germline-derived CDR1 and CDR2 are LGHNA and YNFKEQ. The germline V and J ends were trimmed by 3 bases and 5 bases, with 13 bases remaining between them. The CDR3 region has the DNA TGTGCCAGCAGCCAGCTGACAGGCGACAATGAAAAACTGTTTTTT. Its translation is CASSQLTGDNEKLFF.

This sequence joins TRBV6-1 and TRBJ1-5, with TRBD1 matching over 7 bases. Losses at the gene ends were 4 bases for V and 0 bases for J; bases not matched to a gene: 6. Germline CDR1 reads MNHNS; CDR2 reads SASEGT. This CDR3 has 16 residues. This CDR3 is CASSGRTGVSNQPQHF. CDR3 sequence (DNA): TGTGCCAGCAGTGGAAGGACAGGCGTTAGCAATCAGCCCCAGCATTTT.

The chain employs TRBV7-2 and TRBJ1-2; 8 nucleotides agree with TRBD1. The CDR3 has 14 amino acids. Germline trimming cut 6 bases from V and 8 bases from J; bases unmatched to any gene: 11. Germline-derived CDR1 and CDR2 are SGHTA and FQGNSA. Written as DNA, the CDR3 is TGTGCCAGCAGGCCCGCAGCAGGGGGCTGGGGCTACACCTTC. Translating gives CASRPAAGGWGYTF.

The V and J genes are TRBV30 and TRBJ2-5, with 7 nucleotides matching TRBD2. With 2 bases clipped from V and 2 bases from J, the junction kept 5 bases outside the gene matches. Per germline, CDR1 GTSNPN and CDR2 SVGIG (reference sequence). This CDR3 spans 14 amino acids. CDR3: CAWSTPGLQETQYF. DNA for the CDR3: TGTGCCTGGAGTACCCCGGGACTACAAGAGACCCAGTACTTC. The variable domain in full, with the rest retrieved from reference TRBV30 and TRBJ2-5, is SQTIHQWPATLVQPVGSPLSLECTVEGTSNPNLYWYRQAAGRGLQLLFYSVGIGQISSEVPQNLSASRPQDRQFILSSKKLLLSDSGFYLCAWSTPGLQETQYFGPGTRLLVL.

In this sample, this clone turned up once. The rearrangement uses TRBV7-3 and TRBJ2-2; D might be TRBD2 (6 bases). Trimming removed 4 bases at V and 5 bases at J, with 11 bases between. Germline CDR1 reads SGHTA; CDR2 reads FQGTGA. The CDR3 covers 14 residues. The CDR3 nucleotides are TGTGCCAGCAGCTCCCATGGGGGGACCGGGGAGCTGTTTTTT. Protein: CASSSHGGTGELFF.

This clone was seen once. The J gene is TRBJ1-1, the V gene TRBV14, with 7 bases fitting TRBD1. The CDR3 consists of 13 residues. With V trimmed by 5 bases and J by 9 bases, 9 bases remained unmatched. The V gene's germline CDR1 is SGHDN and CDR2 FVKESK. The CDR3 DNA reads TGTGCCAGCAGCGCCCAGGGGGTCCTAAAAGCTTTCTTT. Translation gives CASSAQGVLKAFF.

The chain recombines TRBV9 with TRBJ1-4; the D is unclear. Germline lookup yields CDR1 SGDLS and CDR2 YYNGEE. The V end was cut by 1 base, the J end by 0 bases, with 4 bases between. This CDR3 spans 14 amino acids. The CDR3 nucleotides are TGTGCCAGCAGCGTAAGAGCAACTAATGAAAAACTGTTTTTT. Its protein product is CASSVRATNEKLFF. The whole variable domain, remainder taken from reference TRBV9 and TRBJ1-4, is DSGVTQTPKHLITATGQRVTLRCSPRSGDLSVYWYQQSLDQGLQFLIQYYNGEERAKGNILERFSAQQFPDLHSELNLSSLELGDSALYFCASSVRATNEKLFFGSGTQLSVL.

This chain joins TRBV12-5 and TRBJ2-2, with D unclear. The germline V and J ends were trimmed by 0 bases and 7 bases, with 3 bases remaining between them. CDR3 length: 12 amino acids. Germline V lookup: CDR1 LGHNT, CDR2 FRNRAP. In DNA form, the CDR3 reads TGTGCTAGTGGTTTGGTTAGCGGGGAGCTGTTTTTT. It codes for CASGLVSGELFF.

The chain carries TRBV6-1 and TRBJ1-1; TRBD1 is a possible D gene (6 bases). This CDR3 is built from 15 residues. Germline V lookup: CDR1 MNHNS, CDR2 SASEGT. V was pared by 3 bases and J by 1 base, with 12 bases between. CDR3 loop: CASSDYPTGNTEAFF. CDR3 bases: TGTGCCAGCAGTGACTACCCGACAGGGAACACTGAAGCTTTCTTT.

The chain combines TRBV6-5 with TRBJ2-7; tentatively, D is TRBD1 (5 bases). The CDR3 extends over 15 amino acids. Germline CDR1 MNHEY, CDR2 SVGAGI. V dropped 3 bases and J dropped 2 bases, with 14 bases sitting between them. CDR3 sequence reads: CASSYSVWGTYEQYF. CDR3 DNA: TGTGCCAGCAGTTATTCGGTATGGGGCACCTACGAGCAGTACTTC.

This chain links TRBV6-5 with TRBJ1-2, with D possibly being TRBD1 (5 bases). Germline V gives CDR1 MNHEY, CDR2 SVGAGI. CDR3 length: 15 residues. V was pared by 1 base and J by 3 bases, with 12 bases between. CDR3 sequence: CASSYFETDDYGYTF. The CDR3 bases are TGTGCCAGCAGTTACTTCGAGACAGATGACTATGGCTACACCTTC.

The rearrangement links TRBV7-9 to TRBJ1-1, with D possibly matching TRBD1 (5 bases). The CDR3 is 13 residues long. Between the trimmed V and J ends, which lost 8 bases and 4 bases, there was a span of 14 bases. Per germline, CDR1 SEHNR and CDR2 FQNEAQ (reference sequence). The CDR3 DNA reads TGTGCCAGCCGGACCGGGGGGGTCACTGAAGCTTTCTTT. Translation: CASRTGGVTEAFF.

V usage is TRBV7-2 and J usage is TRBJ2-1, with 8 bases that match TRBD2. From germline, CDR1 is SGHTA and CDR2 FQGNSA. The CDR3 has 15 residues. V was clipped by 3 bases and J by 3 bases; unmatched bases: 4. The CDR3 nucleotides read TGTGCCAGCAGCTTCACTAGCGGAAACTACAATGAGCAGTTCTTC. Residues: CASSFTSGNYNEQFF.

The chain joins TRBV6-5 to TRBJ1-2; D call uncertain. Germline CDR1 reads MNHEY; CDR2 reads SVGAGI. V lost 6 bases to trimming and J lost 8 bases, with 13 bases between them. This CDR3 is 12 amino acids long. The CDR3 protein is CASRRGAGGYTF. The CDR3 DNA follows: TGTGCCAGCAGACGGGGAGCTGGGGGCTACACCTTC.

The gene calls are TRBV7-3 and TRBJ2-6, with D unclear. The V gene lost 11 bases and the J gene lost 0 bases, with 8 bases spanning the gap. Looked up from germline, CDR1 is SGHTA and CDR2 is FQGTGA. This CDR3 contains 13 residues. CDR3 in DNA: TGTGCCGGTGGCTTCTCTGGGGCCAACGTCCTGACTTTC. Protein product: CAGGFSGANVLTF. The full variable domain, with the rest looked up from reference TRBV7-3 and TRBJ2-6, is GAGVSQTPSNKVTEKGKYVELRCDPISGHTALYWYRQSLGQGPEFLIYFQGTGAADDSGLPNDRFFAVRPEGSVSTLKIQRTERGDSAVYLCAGGFSGANVLTFGAGSRLTVL.

This chain links TRBV4-3 with TRBJ2-7; TRBD2 is a possible D gene (5 bases). There are 16 residues in the CDR3. The V gene's germline CDR1 is LGHNA and CDR2 YSLEER. V gave up 1 base and J gave up 0 bases, with 13 bases separating them. DNA of the CDR3: TGCGCCAGCAGCCAAGCTGAGCGGCCCTACTCCTACGAGCAGTACTTC. Amino acid sequence: CASSQAERPYSYEQYF.

The chain recombines TRBV29-1 with TRBJ2-7, with 8 bases that match TRBD2. CDR1 and CDR2 from the germline V gene are SQVTM and ANQGSEA. Trimming at V came to 4 bases and at J to 5 bases, leaving 7 bases not matched to a gene. CDR3 length: 13 residues. Here the CDR3 reads CSVAGRAGNEQYF. In DNA form, the CDR3 reads TGCAGCGTTGCCGGGAGGGCGGGGAACGAGCAGTACTTC.

The CDR3 DNA follows: TGTGCCAGCAGCCAAGAGGGTGGAGCCGGGAATCAGCCCCAGCATTTT. This sequence encodes CASSQEGGAGNQPQHF. This chain connects TRBV4-2 to TRBJ1-5; D uncertain. Germline V CDR1 and CDR2: LGHNA, YNFKEQ. V shed 0 bases and J shed 4 bases, with 13 bases lying between them. The CDR3 runs 16 residues.

The gene calls are TRBV2 and TRBJ2-7; D unresolved. CDR3 size: 10 residues. Trimming took 10 bases from V and 6 from J, leaving 10 bases between them. CDR1 and CDR2 (germline): SNHLY, FYNNEI. The CDR3 spells CATRAGEQYF. DNA for the CDR3: TGTGCCACCCGAGCCGGCGAGCAGTACTTC.

In this sample, this clone turned up once. The rearrangement links TRBV28 to TRBJ1-5; D is perhaps TRBD1 (5 bases). V was trimmed by 10 bases and J by 6 bases, leaving 19 bases between them. This CDR3 has 14 residues. Germline loops: CDR1 MDHEN, CDR2 SYDVKM. In DNA form, the CDR3 reads TGTGCCACCCAATATAGGGGAAGTTTTCAGCCCCAGCATTTT. It specifies CATQYRGSFQPQHF.

The genes are TRBV7-2 and TRBJ2-5, with a weak D call TRBD1 (5 bases). V was cut by 5 bases and J by 5 bases, with 24 bases left in between. Germline V gene sequence: CDR1 SGHTA, CDR2 FQGNSA. The CDR3 spans 17 residues. The CDR3 nucleotides are TGTGCCAGCAGCCCGACCCCAATCTTAAGGGGTATGGAGACCCAGTACTTC. Amino acids: CASSPTPILRGMETQYF.

V and J are TRBV9 and TRBJ2-5; 10 positions match TRBD1. The germline V gene has CDR1 SGDLS and CDR2 YYNGEE. Losses at the gene ends were 4 bases for V and 5 bases for J; bases not matched to a gene: 8. The CDR3 consists of 15 residues. CDR3 in DNA: TGTGCCAGCAGCCTCCGACAGGGGGCATGGGAGACCCAGTACTTC. Amino acids: CASSLRQGAWETQYF.

This chain joins TRBV19 and TRBJ1-3; D not certain. Trimming stripped 0 bases from V and 0 bases from J, with 3 bases between. The CDR3 contains 14 residues. Per the germline V gene, CDR1 is LNHDA and CDR2 is SQIVND (reference sequence). CDR3 region: CASSIDSSGNTIYF. CDR3 coding DNA: TGTGCCAGTAGTATAGATAGCTCTGGAAACACCATATATTTT.

This rearrangement joins TRBV6-5 to TRBJ1-1; 8 nucleotides align to TRBD1. This CDR3 has 15 amino acids. Germline V gene lookup returns CDR1 MNHEY and CDR2 SVGAGI. J gave up 1 base and V 1 base, and 2 bases lay outside the gene matches. The CDR3 sequence is CASSYYGTGNTEAFF. CDR3 nucleotide sequence: TGTGCCAGCAGTTACTACGGGACAGGGAACACTGAAGCTTTCTTT.

The gene calls are TRBV5-1 and TRBJ2-7; maybe TRBD2 (7 bases). The CDR3 is made up of 12 amino acids. CDR1 is SGHRS, CDR2 YFSETQ, per germline. V lost 0 bases and J 7 bases, leaving 8 bases between the germline ends. The CDR3, as DNA: TGCGCCAGCAGCTTGGAGGGGGGGGAGCAGTACTTC. Its protein product is CASSLEGGEQYF.

This clone was detected only once. The J gene is TRBJ2-5, the V gene TRBV5-1; 9 bases are shared with TRBD1. CDR3 length: 15 residues. Trimming took 3 bases from V and 4 from J; bases not matched to a gene: 7. Germline CDR1 SGHRS, CDR2 YFSETQ. For the CDR3, the DNA is TGCGCCAGCAGCTCCCAACAGGGGGCCAGAGAGACCCAGTACTTC. Protein sequence: CASSSQQGARETQYF.

The chain links TRBV7-2 to TRBJ2-2; 8 nucleotides line up with TRBD2. Per the germline V gene, CDR1 is SGHTA and CDR2 is FQGNSA. CDR3 length: 15 residues. V trimming: 6 bases; J trimming: 3 bases; junction bases outside the gene matches: 6. CDR3 amino acids: CASSTGLADTGELFF. As DNA, the CDR3 is TGTGCCAGCAGTACTGGACTAGCAGACACCGGGGAGCTGTTTTTT. Full variable domain (missing parts from reference TRBV7-2 and TRBJ2-2): GAGVSQSPSNKVTEKGKDVELRCDPISGHTALYWYRQSLGQGLEFLIYFQGNSAPDKSGLPSDRFSAERTGGSVSTLTIQRTQQEDSAVYLCASSTGLADTGELFFGEGSRLTVL.

V is TRBV18 and J is TRBJ2-1; 7 nucleotides align to TRBD1. From germline, CDR1 is KGHSH and CDR2 LQKENI. This CDR3 has 15 amino acids. V was pared by 3 bases and J by 7 bases, with 9 bases of the junction left unmatched. The CDR3 protein is CASSPLGQVENEQFF. CDR3 nucleotides: TGTGCCAGCTCACCTCTAGGACAGGTAGAGAATGAGCAGTTCTTC.

The V gene is TRBV5-1, the J gene TRBJ2-5; D unclear. This CDR3 region has 14 residues. With 2 bases removed from V and 2 bases from J, the gap between germline ends came to 10 bases. Per the germline V gene, CDR1 is SGHRS and CDR2 is YFSETQ. The CDR3 region is CASSLQLPQETQYF. CDR3 DNA sequence: TGCGCCAGCAGCTTACAGCTTCCGCAAGAGACCCAGTACTTC.